The clone carrying this TCR beta chain was seen at least ten times. Each CDR3 protein gets one entry after TCRdb re-called the reads with MiXCR. Here the sample spans 250,000 to 300,000 distinct CDR3 sequences, over 8% being singletons. This record belongs to a study of T cell repertoires in cytomegalovirus infection. In the study overall: Public TCR beta signature analysis indicated the presence of both CMV infection and matching HLA type.

The CDR3 spans 16 residues. V dropped 0 bases and J dropped 5; count of bases not matched to a gene: 8. Per the germline V gene, CDR1 is SGHTA and CDR2 is FQGNSA. Sequenced sample: PBMCs. This receptor was obtained from a human donor in good health (CMV status not recorded). Some clones in this sample may be carry-over from other donors' samples. V gene TRBV7-2 combines with J gene TRBJ2-3, with 7 bases that match TRBD2. The DNA for the CDR3 is TGTGCCAGCAGCTTAGCGGTGCGGGGGTCACGAGATACGCAGTATTTT. This translates into CASSLAVRGSRDTQYF. The variable domain in full, with the rest retrieved from reference TRBV7-2 and TRBJ2-3, is GAGVSQSPSNKVTEKGKDVELRCDPISGHTALYWYRQSLGQGLEFLIYFQGNSAPDKSGLPSDRFSAERTGGSVSTLTIQRTQQEDSAVYLCASSLAVRGSRDTQYFGPGTRLTVL.